This is a list of T cell receptor beta chains from one sample in a study of T cells in localized non-small cell lung cancer. Method: immunoSEQ multiplex PCR; TCRdb's copy keeps in-frame clones and lacks some. In the table there are almost 20,000 clones, 70% to 90% of which are singletons. This material consisted of peripheral blood, taken before any cancer treatment. These receptors originate from a man between 40 and 70 years old with stage I lung adenocarcinoma. CDR3s leave out the opening cysteine and the closing phenylalanine or tryptophan.

v_call: TRBV25-1
j_call: TRBJ1-2
cdr3_aa: ASSDPGQSNYGYT

v_call: TRBV12-5
j_call: TRBJ2-1
cdr3_aa: ASGPRGGGSYNEQF

v_call: TRBV6-6
j_call: TRBJ2-2
cdr3_aa: ASSFSSPNTGELF

v_call: TRBV28
j_call: TRBJ2-1
cdr3_aa: ASSFKGLGQF

v_call: TRBV4-1
j_call: TRBJ1-1
cdr3_aa: ASSQGGNTEAF

v_call: TRBV19
j_call: TRBJ1-5
cdr3_aa: ASSIGQTNQPQH

v_call: TRBV27
j_call: TRBJ1-4
cdr3_aa: ASGRDRGQGKLF

v_call: TRBV2
j_call: TRBJ2-7
cdr3_aa: ASSEEGGDSHEQY

v_call: TRBV27
j_call: TRBJ2-7
cdr3_aa: ASGRASPPYEQY

v_call: TRBV30
j_call: TRBJ2-1
cdr3_aa: AWSAGLSGGAYNEQF

v_call: TRBV19
j_call: TRBJ2-6
cdr3_aa: ASSWSSGASVLT

v_call: TRBV5-1
j_call: TRBJ1-5
cdr3_aa: ASSLGSNQPQH

v_call: TRBV27
j_call: TRBJ2-6
cdr3_aa: ASSLFGTRTSGANVLT

v_call: TRBV6-5
j_call: TRBJ2-7
cdr3_aa: ASSQSGSFDEQY

v_call: TRBV7-9
j_call: TRBJ2-1
cdr3_aa: ASSSPGVGNEQF